Sequencing of this TCR beta chain was carried out in a study of control samples from healthy donors and cancer patients. CDR3 length: 15 amino acids. V was shortened by 2 bases and J by 2 bases, with 13 bases between the two germline ends. Germline CDR1 and CDR2: SGHNT and YYREEE (reference sequence). TCRdb keeps only in-frame clones here, not all; method: immunoSEQ multiplex PCR. The table includes about 120,000 clones, more than 70% detected once. The sequence was collected from a woman in her 70s in good health. Source material: blood. This chain joins TRBV5-4 and TRBJ1-1; D call uncertain. The CDR3 sequence is CASSFSLGVNTEAFF. The CDR3 DNA sequence: TGTGCCAGCAGCTTTTCGTTAGGAGTCAACACTGAAGCTTTCTTT.